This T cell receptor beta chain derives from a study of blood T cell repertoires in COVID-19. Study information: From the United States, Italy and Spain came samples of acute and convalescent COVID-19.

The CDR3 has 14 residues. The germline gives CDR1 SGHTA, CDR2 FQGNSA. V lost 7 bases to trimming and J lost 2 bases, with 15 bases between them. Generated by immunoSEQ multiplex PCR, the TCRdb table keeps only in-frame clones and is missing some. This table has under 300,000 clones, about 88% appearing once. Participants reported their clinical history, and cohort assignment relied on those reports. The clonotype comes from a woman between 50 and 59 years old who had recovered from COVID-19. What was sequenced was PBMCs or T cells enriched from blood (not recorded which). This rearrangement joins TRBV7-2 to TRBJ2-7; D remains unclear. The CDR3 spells CASTLRGRTYEQYF. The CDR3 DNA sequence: TGTGCCAGCACCTTGAGAGGCCGAACCTACGAGCAGTACTTC.